The clone carrying this T cell receptor (beta chain) was observed a handful of times. The antigen is not known. From germline, CDR1 is GTSNPN and CDR2 SVGIG (reference sequence). Trimming stripped 2 bases from V and 2 bases from J, with 3 bases between. CDR3 size: 12 residues. PCR employed 60 Vbeta and 13 Jbeta primers. Sequencing was performed with immunoSEQ multiplex PCR; in TCRdb, only in-frame clones are kept and a portion is missing. The sample includes 200,000 or so clones, 76% of them seen just once. The data stem from a study of cytomegalovirus exposure and HLA in healthy donors. Study results and limitations: Rarity characterized most TCR sequences, yet some public TCRs appeared in many donors. Excluded were some V segments that proved indistinguishable, including TRBV6-2 and TRBV6-3.

Sequenced input: PBMCs. The sequence derives from a man younger than 35 in good health and CMV-seronegative. This chain uses TRBV30 with TRBJ2-2; no clear D gene. CDR3 in amino acids: CAWSQNTGELFF. For the CDR3, the DNA is TGTGCCTGGAGTCAAAACACCGGGGAGCTGTTTTTT.